This entry is about one T cell receptor (beta chain). CDR1 and CDR2 from the germline V gene are LNHDA and SQIVND (reference sequence). V was shortened by 5 bases and J by 4 bases, with 9 bases between the two germline ends. This CDR3 comprises 13 residues. This specimen comes from a study of cytomegalovirus exposure and HLA in healthy donors. 60 Vbeta and 13 Jbeta primers were used in PCR. Produced via immunoSEQ multiplex PCR; TCRdb's table is partial and in-frame only. The sample has about 130,000 clones, around four fifths seen once. The sample was PBMCs. The source is a man aged 25 to 45 in good health and CMV-seropositive. This chain links TRBV19 with TRBJ1-5; no clear D gene. CDR3 nucleotide sequence: TGTGCCAGTAGTTACAGCCTAAATCAGCCCCAGCATTTT. This codes for CASSYSLNQPQHF.